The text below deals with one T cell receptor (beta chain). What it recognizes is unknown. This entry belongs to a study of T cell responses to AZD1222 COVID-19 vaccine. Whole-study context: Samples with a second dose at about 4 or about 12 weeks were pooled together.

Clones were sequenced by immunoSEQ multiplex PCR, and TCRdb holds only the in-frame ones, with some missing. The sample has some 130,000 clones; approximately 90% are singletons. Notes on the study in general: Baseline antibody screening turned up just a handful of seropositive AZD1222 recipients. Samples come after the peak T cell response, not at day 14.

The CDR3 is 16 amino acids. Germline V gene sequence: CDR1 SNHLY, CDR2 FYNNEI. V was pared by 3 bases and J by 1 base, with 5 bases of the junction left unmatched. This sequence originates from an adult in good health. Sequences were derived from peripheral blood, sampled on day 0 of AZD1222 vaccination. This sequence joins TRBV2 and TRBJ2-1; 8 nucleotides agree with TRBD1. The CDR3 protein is CASSENDRGSYNEQFF. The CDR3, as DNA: TGTGCCAGCAGTGAGAATGACAGGGGTTCCTACAATGAGCAGTTCTTC.